This T cell receptor (beta chain) is drawn from a study of early stage breast cancer tumors. Across the whole study: Each sample averaged roughly 9.6-fold read coverage.

Notes on the study in general: Commonly generated sequences made up most enriched TCRB sequences shared between patients. Blood repertoires resembled normal breast more than tumor.

Trimming pared 0 bases from V and 4 bases from J, leaving 10 bases between. Germline V CDR1 and CDR2: LGHNA, YNFKEQ. The CDR3 loop spans 15 amino acids. Concerning this clone itself: Its matching antigen is unknown.

TCRdb's table, derived via immunoSEQ multiplex PCR, lists solely in-frame clones and lacks some. The sample carries more than 60,000 clones, more than 65% recorded once. The chain employs TRBV4-2 and TRBJ1-5; D uncertain. The sample consisted of blood. The sequence derives from a person aged 60 to 70 with breast cancer. CDR3 coding DNA: TGTGCCAGCAGCCAAGAGAGGCGGGGAAATCAGCCCCAGCATTTT. Translated, it gives CASSQERRGNQPQHF.